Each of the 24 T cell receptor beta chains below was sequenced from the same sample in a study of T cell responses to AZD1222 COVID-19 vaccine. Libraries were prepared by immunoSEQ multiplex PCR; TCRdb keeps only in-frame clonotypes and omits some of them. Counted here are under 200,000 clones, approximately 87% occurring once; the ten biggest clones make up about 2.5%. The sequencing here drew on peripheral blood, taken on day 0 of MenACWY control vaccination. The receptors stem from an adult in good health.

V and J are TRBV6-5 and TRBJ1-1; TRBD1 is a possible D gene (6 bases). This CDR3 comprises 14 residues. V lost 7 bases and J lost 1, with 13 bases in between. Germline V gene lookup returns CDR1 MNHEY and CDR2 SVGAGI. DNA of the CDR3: TGTGCCAGCACAGCGTACAGGGCGAACACTGAAGCTTTCTTT. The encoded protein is CASTAYRANTEAFF.

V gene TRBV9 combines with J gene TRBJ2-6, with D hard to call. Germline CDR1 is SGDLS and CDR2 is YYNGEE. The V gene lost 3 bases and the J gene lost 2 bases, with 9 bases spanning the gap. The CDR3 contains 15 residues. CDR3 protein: CASSGLSTGANVLTF. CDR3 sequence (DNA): TGTGCCAGCAGCGGCTTGAGCACTGGGGCCAACGTCCTGACTTTC.

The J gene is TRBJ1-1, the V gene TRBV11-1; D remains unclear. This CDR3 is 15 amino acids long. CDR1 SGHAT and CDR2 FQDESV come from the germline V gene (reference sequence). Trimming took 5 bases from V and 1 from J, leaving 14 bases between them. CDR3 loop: CASSLPEGANTEAFF. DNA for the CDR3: TGTGCCAGCAGCCTCCCTGAGGGAGCGAACACTGAAGCTTTCTTT.

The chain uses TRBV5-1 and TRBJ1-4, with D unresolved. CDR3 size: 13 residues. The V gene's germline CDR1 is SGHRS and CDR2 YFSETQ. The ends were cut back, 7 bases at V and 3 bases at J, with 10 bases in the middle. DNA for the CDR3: TGCGCCAGCCCGGCCCATCCTAATGAAAAACTGTTTTTT. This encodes CASPAHPNEKLFF.

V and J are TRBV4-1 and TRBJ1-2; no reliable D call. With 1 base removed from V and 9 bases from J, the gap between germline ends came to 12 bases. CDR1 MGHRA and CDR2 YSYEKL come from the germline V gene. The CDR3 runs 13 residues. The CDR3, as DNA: TGCGCCAGCAGCCAAGGAGGGCCCTTAAGCTACACCTTC. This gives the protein CASSQGGPLSYTF.

The DNA of the CDR3 is TGTGCCAGCAGTTACGGCCCTACAGCGAACACTGAAGCTTTCTTT. This encodes CASSYGPTANTEAFF. The chain joins TRBV6-5 to TRBJ1-1; D is uncertain. The germline CDR1 and CDR2 sequences are MNHEY and SVGAGI. V lost 2 bases and J 1 base, leaving 11 bases between the germline ends. The CDR3 runs to 15 residues.

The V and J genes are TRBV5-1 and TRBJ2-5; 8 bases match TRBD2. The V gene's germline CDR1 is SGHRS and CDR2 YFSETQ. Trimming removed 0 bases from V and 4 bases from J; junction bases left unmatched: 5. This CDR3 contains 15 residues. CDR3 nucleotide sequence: TGCGCCAGCAGCTTGGCGGGGGCGGGGGGAGAGACCCAGTACTTC. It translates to CASSLAGAGGETQYF. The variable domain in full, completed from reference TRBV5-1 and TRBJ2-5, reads KAGVTQTPRYLIKTRGQQVTLSCSPISGHRSVSWYQQTPGQGLQFLFEYFSETQRNKGNFPGRFSGRQFSNSRSEMNVSTLELGDSALYLCASSLAGAGGETQYFGPGTRLLVL.

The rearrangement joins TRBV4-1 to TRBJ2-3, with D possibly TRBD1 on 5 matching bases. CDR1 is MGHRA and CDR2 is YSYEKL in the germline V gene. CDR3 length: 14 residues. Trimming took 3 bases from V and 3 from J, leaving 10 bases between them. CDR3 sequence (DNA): TGCGCCAGCAGCCACGGCAGGGAAACAGATACGCAGTATTTT. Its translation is CASSHGRETDTQYF.

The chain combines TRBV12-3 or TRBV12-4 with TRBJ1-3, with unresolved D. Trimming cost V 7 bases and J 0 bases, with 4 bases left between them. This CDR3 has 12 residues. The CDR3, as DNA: TGTGCCAGCACTCCCTCTGGAAACACCATATATTTT. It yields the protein CASTPSGNTIYF.

The CDR3 region is CASSGTGRSPLHF. Here the CDR3 DNA reads TGTGCCAGCAGCGGGACAGGGAGGTCACCCCTCCACTTT. The chain combines TRBV27 with TRBJ1-6, with TRBD1 identical over 9 bases. With 6 bases clipped from V and 10 bases from J, the junction kept 4 bases outside the gene matches. Germline-derived CDR1 and CDR2 are MNHEY and SMNVEV (reference sequence). This CDR3 contains 13 residues.

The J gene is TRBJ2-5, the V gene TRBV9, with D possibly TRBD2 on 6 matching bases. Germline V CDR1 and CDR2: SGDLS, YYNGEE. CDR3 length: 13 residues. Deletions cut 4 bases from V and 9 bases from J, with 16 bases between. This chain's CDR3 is CASSPPSGTPQYF. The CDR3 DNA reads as TGTGCCAGCAGCCCCCCATCGGGGACTCCCCAGTACTTC.

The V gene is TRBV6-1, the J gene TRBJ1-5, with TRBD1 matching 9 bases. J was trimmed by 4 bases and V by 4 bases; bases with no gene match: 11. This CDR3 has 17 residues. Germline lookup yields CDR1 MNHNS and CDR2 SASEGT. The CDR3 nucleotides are TGTGCCAGCAGTGCTATCCCGACAGGGGGACCGAATCAGCCCCAGCATTTT. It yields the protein CASSAIPTGGPNQPQHF.

The CDR3 loop is CAWTSRLLNTEAFF. CDR3 nucleotide sequence: TGTGCCTGGACTTCAAGACTGCTGAACACTGAAGCTTTCTTT. The rearrangement uses TRBV30 and TRBJ1-1; D is undetermined. Germline loops: CDR1 GTSNPN, CDR2 SVGIG (reference sequence). This CDR3 contains 14 residues. Trimming removed 4 bases at V and 0 bases at J, with 12 bases between.

CDR3 nucleotides: TGCGCCAGCAGCTTGGACGGGAAGCTAAGCAGCAATGAGCAGTTCTTC. Translating gives CASSLDGKLSSNEQFF. This chain links TRBV5-1 with TRBJ2-1; the D gene is possibly TRBD2 (5 bases). The CDR3 spans 16 residues. V lost 0 bases to trimming and J lost 6 bases, with 16 bases between them. Germline lookup yields CDR1 SGHRS and CDR2 YFSETQ. Supplemented by reference TRBV5-1 and TRBJ2-1, the full variable domain reads KAGVTQTPRYLIKTRGQQVTLSCSPISGHRSVSWYQQTPGQGLQFLFEYFSETQRNKGNFPGRFSGRQFSNSRSEMNVSTLELGDSALYLCASSLDGKLSSNEQFFGPGTRLTVL.

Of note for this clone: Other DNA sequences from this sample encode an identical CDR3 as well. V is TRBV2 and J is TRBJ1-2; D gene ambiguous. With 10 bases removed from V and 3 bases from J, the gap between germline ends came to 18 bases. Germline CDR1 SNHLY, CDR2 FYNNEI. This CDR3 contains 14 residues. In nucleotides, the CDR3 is TGTGCCATCCCGGACGGCGTGAAGGACTATGGCTACACCTTC. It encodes CAIPDGVKDYGYTF.

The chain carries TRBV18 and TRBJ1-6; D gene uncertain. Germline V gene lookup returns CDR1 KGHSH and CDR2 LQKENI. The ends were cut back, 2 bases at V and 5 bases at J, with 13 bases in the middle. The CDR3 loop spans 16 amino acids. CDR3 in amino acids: CASSPMSLNHNSPLHF. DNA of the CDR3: TGTGCCAGCTCACCAATGAGCCTGAACCATAATTCACCCCTCCACTTT.

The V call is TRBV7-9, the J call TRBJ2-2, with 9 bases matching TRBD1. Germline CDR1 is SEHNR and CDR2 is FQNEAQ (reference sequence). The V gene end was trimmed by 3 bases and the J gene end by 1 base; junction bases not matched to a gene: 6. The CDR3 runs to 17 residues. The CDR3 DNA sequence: TGTGCCAGCAGCTTCCCGCCGGGACAGGGGAACACCGGGGAGCTGTTTTTT. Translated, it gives CASSFPPGQGNTGELFF. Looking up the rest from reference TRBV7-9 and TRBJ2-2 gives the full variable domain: DTGVSQNPRHKITKRGQNVTFRCDPISEHNRLYWYRQTLGQGPEFLTYFQNEAQLEKSRLLSDRFSAERPKGSFSTLEIQRTEQGDSAMYLCASSFPPGQGNTGELFFGEGSRLTVL.

CDR3 region: CATPDLGGQETQYF. The DNA for the CDR3 is TGTGCCACCCCGGATCTCGGGGGCCAAGAGACCCAGTACTTC. The V gene is TRBV24-1, the J gene TRBJ2-5, with D possibly being TRBD2 (6 bases). Trimming took 9 bases from V and 1 from J, leaving 14 bases between them. The germline V gene encodes CDR1 KGHDR and CDR2 SFDVKD. This CDR3 is built from 14 residues.

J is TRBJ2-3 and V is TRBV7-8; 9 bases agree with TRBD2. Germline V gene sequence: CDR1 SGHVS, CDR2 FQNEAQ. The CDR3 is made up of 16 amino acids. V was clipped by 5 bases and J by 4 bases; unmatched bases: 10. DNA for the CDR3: TGTGCCAGCAGCCGTATGGCGGGAGGGCCGGCAGATACGCAGTATTTT. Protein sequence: CASSRMAGGPADTQYF.

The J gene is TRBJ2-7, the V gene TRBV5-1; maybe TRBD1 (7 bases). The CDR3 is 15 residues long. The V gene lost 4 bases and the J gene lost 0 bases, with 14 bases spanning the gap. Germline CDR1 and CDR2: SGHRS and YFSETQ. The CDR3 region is CASSPAGQSSYEQYF. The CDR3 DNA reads TGCGCCAGCAGCCCGGCGGGACAGAGCTCCTACGAGCAGTACTTC.

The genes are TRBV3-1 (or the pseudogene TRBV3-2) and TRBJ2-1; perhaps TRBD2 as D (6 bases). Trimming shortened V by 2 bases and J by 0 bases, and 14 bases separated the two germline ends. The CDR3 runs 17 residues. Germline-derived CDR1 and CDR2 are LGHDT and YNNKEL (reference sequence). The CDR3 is CASSQYPMTSSYNEQFF. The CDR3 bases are TGTGCCAGCAGCCAATATCCGATGACTAGCTCCTACAATGAGCAGTTCTTC.

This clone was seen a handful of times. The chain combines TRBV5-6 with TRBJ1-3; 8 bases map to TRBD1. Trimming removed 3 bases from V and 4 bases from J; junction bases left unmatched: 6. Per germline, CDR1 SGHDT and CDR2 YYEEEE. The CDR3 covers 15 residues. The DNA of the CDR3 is TGTGCCAGCAGCTCATTGACAGGGGTCGGAAACACCATATATTTT. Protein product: CASSSLTGVGNTIYF. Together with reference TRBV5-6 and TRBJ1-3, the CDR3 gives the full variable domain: DAGVTQSPTHLIKTRGQQVTLRCSPKSGHDTVSWYQQALGQGPQFIFQYYEEEERQRGNFPDRFSGHQFPNYSSELNVNALLLGDSALYLCASSSLTGVGNTIYFGEGSWLTVV.

CDR3 residues: CASSAGTTGEQFF. The DNA for the CDR3 is TGCGCCAGCAGCGCTGGGACTACGGGTGAGCAGTTCTTC. The rearrangement joins TRBV5-1 to TRBJ2-1; 7 positions agree with TRBD2. CDR3 length: 13 residues. From germline, CDR1 is SGHRS and CDR2 YFSETQ. The junction had 7 bases not matched to a gene; V was cut back by 4 bases and J by 9 bases.

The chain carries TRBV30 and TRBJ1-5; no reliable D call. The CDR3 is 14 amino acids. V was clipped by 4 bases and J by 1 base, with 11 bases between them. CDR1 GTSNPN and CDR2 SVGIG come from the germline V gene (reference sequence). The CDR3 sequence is CAWNSLGSNQPQHF. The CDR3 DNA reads TGTGCCTGGAATTCGCTAGGGAGCAATCAGCCCCAGCATTTT.